This TCR beta chain was profiled in a study of cytomegalovirus exposure and HLA in healthy donors. Sampled while nominally healthy, donors likely had unrecorded immune exposures. Turning to this clone: The antigen is undetermined.

Whole-study findings and limits: Cytomegalovirus association was assigned to more than 150 TCR beta chains.

PCR used 60 Vbeta primers and 13 Jbeta primers. Some clones are missing from TCRdb's copy, which holds only in-frame ones; the method was immunoSEQ multiplex PCR. The table has about 150,000 clones, 72% seen once. The CDR3 has 13 residues. Germline-derived CDR1 and CDR2 are MNHEY and SVGAGI. V was pared by 7 bases and J by 5 bases, with 6 bases of the junction left unmatched. The V and J genes are TRBV6-5 and TRBJ2-3; 7 nucleotides align to TRBD2. The clonotype originates from a man in his forties in good health and CMV-seronegative. Sequenced material: PBMCs. The CDR3 loop reads CASNSGSRDTQYF. CDR3 in DNA: TGTGCCAGCAATAGCGGGTCAAGAGATACGCAGTATTTT.